This T cell receptor (beta chain) was found in a study of blood T cell repertoires in COVID-19. This CDR3 has 15 amino acids. Germline lookup yields CDR1 MDHEN and CDR2 SYDVKM. Trimming stripped 3 bases from V and 1 base from J, with 12 bases between. Repertoires were generated with immunoSEQ multiplex PCR, while TCRdb's copy carries only in-frame clones and drops some. The table has 200,000 to 300,000 clones, around nine tenths seen once. The chain combines TRBV28 with TRBJ2-5; no clear D gene. Material: peripheral blood. This TCR came from a woman aged 60 to 75 with COVID-19, enrolled during active disease. The CDR3 nucleotides are TGTGCCAGCAGTTTCGTTCCCCCCCGCCAAGAGACCCAGTACTTC. Translating it yields CASSFVPPRQETQYF.